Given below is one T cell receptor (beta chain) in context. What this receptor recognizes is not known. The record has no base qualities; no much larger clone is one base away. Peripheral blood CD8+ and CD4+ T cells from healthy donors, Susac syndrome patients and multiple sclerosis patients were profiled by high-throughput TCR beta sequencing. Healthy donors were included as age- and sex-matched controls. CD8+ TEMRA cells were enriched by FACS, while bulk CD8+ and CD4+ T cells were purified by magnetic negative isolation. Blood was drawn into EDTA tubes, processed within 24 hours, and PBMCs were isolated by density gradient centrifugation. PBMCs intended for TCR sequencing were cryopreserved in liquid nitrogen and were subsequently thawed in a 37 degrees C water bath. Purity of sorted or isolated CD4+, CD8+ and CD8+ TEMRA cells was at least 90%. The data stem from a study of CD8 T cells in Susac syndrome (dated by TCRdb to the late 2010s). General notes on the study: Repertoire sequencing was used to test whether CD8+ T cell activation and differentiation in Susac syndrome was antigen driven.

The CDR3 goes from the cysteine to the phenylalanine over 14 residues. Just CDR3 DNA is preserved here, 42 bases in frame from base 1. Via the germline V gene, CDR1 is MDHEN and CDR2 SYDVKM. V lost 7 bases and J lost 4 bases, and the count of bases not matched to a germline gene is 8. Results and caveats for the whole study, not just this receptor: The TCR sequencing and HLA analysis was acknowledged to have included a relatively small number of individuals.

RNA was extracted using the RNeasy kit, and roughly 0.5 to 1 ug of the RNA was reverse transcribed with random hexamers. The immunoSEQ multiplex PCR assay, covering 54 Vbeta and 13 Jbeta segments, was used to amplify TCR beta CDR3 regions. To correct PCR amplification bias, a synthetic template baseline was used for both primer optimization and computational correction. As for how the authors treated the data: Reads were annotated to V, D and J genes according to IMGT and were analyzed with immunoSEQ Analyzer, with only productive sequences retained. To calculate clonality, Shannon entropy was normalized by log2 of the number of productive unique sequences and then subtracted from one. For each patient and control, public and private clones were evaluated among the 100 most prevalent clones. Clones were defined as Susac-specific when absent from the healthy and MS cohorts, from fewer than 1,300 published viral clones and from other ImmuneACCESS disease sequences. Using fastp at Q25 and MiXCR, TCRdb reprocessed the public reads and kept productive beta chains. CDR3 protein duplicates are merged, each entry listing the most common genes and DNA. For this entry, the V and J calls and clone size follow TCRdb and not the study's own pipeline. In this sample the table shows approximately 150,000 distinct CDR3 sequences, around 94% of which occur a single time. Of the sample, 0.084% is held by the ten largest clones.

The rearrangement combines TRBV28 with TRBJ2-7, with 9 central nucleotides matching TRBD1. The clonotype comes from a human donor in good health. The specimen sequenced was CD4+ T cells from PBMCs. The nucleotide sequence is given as TGTGCCAGCACGACCGGGACAGGGCGGTACGAGCAGTACTTC. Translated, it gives CASTTGTGRYEQYF.